Each of the 12 T cell receptor beta chains below was sequenced from the same sample in a study of blood T cell repertoires in COVID-19. Profiled with immunoSEQ multiplex PCR; TCRdb holds only in-frame clones, not every one. This repertoire shows over 150,000 clones, about 87% found once; its top ten account for just under 4%. Sequenced material: peripheral blood. The source of these receptors is an older woman who had recovered from COVID-19.

The CDR3 DNA reads as TGTGCCAGCAGGACAGGCTTCACTGAAGCTTTCTTT. Its translation is CASRTGFTEAFF. This chain connects TRBV12-3 or TRBV12-4 to TRBJ1-1; D perhaps matches TRBD1 (6 bases). V gave up 6 bases and J gave up 4 bases, with 9 bases separating them. This CDR3 has 12 amino acids.

This chain connects TRBV29-1 to TRBJ1-1, with D perhaps TRBD1 (6 bases). The germline V and J ends were trimmed by 7 bases and 8 bases, with 8 bases remaining between them. The CDR3 length is 9 residues. Germline assignment: CDR1 SQVTM and CDR2 ANQGSEA. This CDR3 reads CSADREAFF. The CDR3, as DNA: TGCAGCGCTGACAGGGAAGCTTTCTTT.

The chain links TRBV2 to TRBJ1-2, with 7 positions matching TRBD1. V was pared by 2 bases and J by 1 base, with 10 bases of the junction left unmatched. Germline V gene sequence: CDR1 SNHLY, CDR2 FYNNEI. This CDR3 contains 17 residues. The CDR3 loop reads CASSELEGATYNYGYTF. CDR3 DNA: TGTGCCAGCAGTGAACTGGAGGGGGCCACTTATAACTATGGCTACACCTTC. Variable domain in full (rest from reference TRBV2 and TRBJ1-2): EPEVTQTPSHQVTQMGQEVILRCVPISNHLYFYWYRQILGQKVEFLVSFYNNEISEKSEIFDDQFSVERPDGSNFTLKIRSTKLEDSAMYFCASSELEGATYNYGYTFGSGTRLTVV.

The chain uses TRBV4-1 and TRBJ2-3; D unclear. Deletions cut 1 base from V and 0 bases from J, with 8 bases between. This CDR3 has 15 residues. Germline V lookup: CDR1 MGHRA, CDR2 YSYEKL. The CDR3 region has the DNA TGCGCCAGCAGCCAAGGCTGGGCTAGCACAGATACGCAGTATTTT. Its protein is CASSQGWASTDTQYF.

The genes are TRBV18 and TRBJ2-3, with 8 bases fitting TRBD2. Germline values: CDR1 KGHSH, CDR2 LQKENI. This CDR3 is built from 17 residues. V shed 5 bases, J shed 1 base, and the junction held 11 bases outside the gene matches. CDR3 bases: TGTGCCAGCTCAGCAAGCGGGGGCCTTAGAGGCACAGATACGCAGTATTTT. The encoded protein is CASSASGGLRGTDTQYF.

The chain carries TRBV5-1 and TRBJ2-1; D uncertain. This CDR3 region has 10 residues. Per the germline V gene, CDR1 is SGHRS and CDR2 is YFSETQ. Trimming stripped 7 bases from V and 8 bases from J, with 7 bases between. In DNA, the CDR3 is TGCGCCAGCTCGTCCGATGAGCAGTTCTTC. Translated, it gives CASSSDEQFF.

As regards this clone: The sample has other DNA sequences that encode this CDR3 too. The chain carries TRBV5-1 and TRBJ2-2, with 7 positions matching TRBD1. The CDR3 is 15 amino acids. Germline values: CDR1 SGHRS, CDR2 YFSETQ. The ends lost 4 bases at V and 0 bases at J; junction bases unmatched: 3. CDR3 in DNA: TGCGCCAGCAGCCCGGGGACAGCGAACACCGGGGAGCTGTTTTTT. Its translation is CASSPGTANTGELFF.

The V gene is TRBV4-3, the J gene TRBJ1-6; D call uncertain. The CDR3 contains 16 residues. With 0 bases removed from V and 2 bases from J, the gap between germline ends came to 8 bases. CDR1 is LGHNA and CDR2 is YSLEER in the germline V gene. Written as DNA, the CDR3 is TGCGCCAGCAGCCAAGAGGCAGGAACCTATAATTCACCCCTCCACTTT. Its protein product is CASSQEAGTYNSPLHF.

The chain uses TRBV4-1 and TRBJ2-5, with 8 bases that match TRBD2. The V segment lost 0 bases and the J segment 9 bases; nucleotides outside the gene matches: 9. CDR3 length: 15 amino acids. The germline V gene has CDR1 MGHRA and CDR2 YSYEKL. The CDR3 sequence is CASSQDNRGRGAQYF. CDR3 DNA: TGCGCCAGCAGCCAAGATAACCGGGGGCGGGGGGCCCAGTACTTC.

The chain couples TRBV28 to TRBJ2-7; TRBD1 aligns across 8 bases. This CDR3 comprises 13 residues. CDR1 is MDHEN, CDR2 SYDVKM, per germline. V trimming: 3 bases; J trimming: 6 bases; junction bases outside the gene matches: 4. The CDR3, as DNA: TGTGCCAGCAGTTTCCGGACAGGGTCCGAGCAGTACTTC. Protein: CASSFRTGSEQYF.

This clone was observed a single time. J is TRBJ1-2 and V is TRBV28; D perhaps matches TRBD1 (5 bases). V was shortened by 8 bases and J by 5 bases, with 15 bases between the two germline ends. Per germline, CDR1 MDHEN and CDR2 SYDVKM. This CDR3 contains 13 residues. This CDR3 reads CASEGAVGYGYTF. For the CDR3, the DNA is TGTGCCAGCGAAGGGGCCGTGGGATATGGCTACACCTTC.

Regarding this clone: Since a much larger clone is just one base distant, this may be a read error. The CDR3 spells CASSQGGSYNSPLHF. CDR3 nucleotides: TGTGCCAGCAGTCAAGGGGGCTCCTATAATTCACCCCTCCACTTT. The chain combines TRBV5-8 with TRBJ1-6; TRBD1 might be the D (6 bases). CDR1 and CDR2 (germline): SGHTS, YDEGEE. The CDR3 totals 15 residues. Between the trimmed V and J ends, which lost 5 bases and 0 bases, there was a span of 9 bases.